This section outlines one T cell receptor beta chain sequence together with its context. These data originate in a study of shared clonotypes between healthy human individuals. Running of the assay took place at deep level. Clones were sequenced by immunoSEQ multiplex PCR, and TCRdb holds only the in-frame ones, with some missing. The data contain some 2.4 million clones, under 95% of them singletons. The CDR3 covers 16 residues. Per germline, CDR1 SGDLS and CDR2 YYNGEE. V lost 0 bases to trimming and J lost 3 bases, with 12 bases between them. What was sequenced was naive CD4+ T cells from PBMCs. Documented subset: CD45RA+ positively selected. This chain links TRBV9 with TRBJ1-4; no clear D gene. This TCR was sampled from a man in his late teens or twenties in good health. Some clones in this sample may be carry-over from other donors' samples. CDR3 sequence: CASSVGPHAANEKLFF. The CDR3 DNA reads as TGTGCCAGCAGCGTAGGCCCCCACGCTGCTAATGAAAAACTGTTTTTT.